What follows are 5 T cell receptor beta chains derived from one specimen sequenced in a study of blood T cells in healthy people across ages. It was with a sample-barcoded 5' primer and a J-beta primer mix that a second PCR of roughly 7 to 12 cycles was run. TCRdb re-called the 5' RACE reads with MiXCR, one entry per CDR3 protein. The sample holds about 640,000 distinct CDR3 sequences, 58% seen once. The sequencing sample was made of blood. Source of these receptors: a man aged 60-69 years in good health.

This chain uses TRBV4-2 with TRBJ2-1; TRBD2 agrees at 7 bases. V lost 1 base and J lost 8; bases outside the gene matches: 11. The CDR3 runs 16 residues. CDR1 LGHNA and CDR2 YNFKEQ come from the germline V gene. The CDR3 region is CASSQASEAGMDEQFF. The CDR3 DNA sequence: TGTGCCAGCAGCCAAGCGTCTGAAGCGGGAATGGATGAGCAGTTCTTC.

The chain recombines TRBV18 with TRBJ2-1, with D maybe TRBD2 (5 bases). Germline lookup yields CDR1 KGHSH and CDR2 LQKENI. This CDR3 has 15 amino acids. V shed 2 bases and J shed 0 bases, with 8 bases lying between them. The CDR3 DNA follows: TGTGCCAGCTCACCAAACGGGGACTCCTACAATGAGCAGTTCTTC. It encodes CASSPNGDSYNEQFF.

V and J are TRBV27 and TRBJ2-6, with 7 bases fitting TRBD1. Germline CDR1 and CDR2: MNHEY and SMNVEV (reference sequence). The trim removed 5 bases at V and 1 base at J, leaving 8 bases unmatched. This CDR3 has 17 amino acids. The CDR3 DNA reads as TGTGCCAGCAGTCCGAGACAGGGTTTGTCTGGGGCCAACGTCCTGACTTTC. Protein product: CASSPRQGLSGANVLTF.

This clonotype turned up a few times. The chain recombines TRBV7-9 with TRBJ2-1; 12 bases map to TRBD1. The V segment lost 8 bases and the J segment 6 bases; nucleotides outside the gene matches: 11. The CDR3 runs to 16 residues. Per the germline V gene, CDR1 is SEHNR and CDR2 is FQNEAQ (reference sequence). The DNA for the CDR3 is TGTGCCAGCTACCCCTGGGGGGACAGGGGGCTCAATGAGCAGTTCTTC. This gives the protein CASYPWGDRGLNEQFF.

The V and J genes are TRBV7-2 and TRBJ2-5; D ambiguous. The CDR3 loop spans 14 amino acids. The V and J ends lost 5 bases and 0 bases respectively, with 10 bases between them. Germline V gives CDR1 SGHTA, CDR2 FQGNSA. The CDR3 region is CASSRDMNQETQYF. The CDR3 DNA reads as TGTGCCAGCAGCCGAGACATGAACCAAGAGACCCAGTACTTC.